What follows are 16 T cell receptor beta chains derived from one specimen sequenced in a study of T-cell memory formation after mild COVID-19. Each CDR3 protein is one row after TCRdb ran MiXCR on the 5' RACE reads. This sample has tens of thousands of distinct CDR3 sequences; about 12% occur once, and the top ten carry 27%. Sequencing was carried out using PBMCs or a T cell subset sorted from them (not recorded which). The origin of the receptors is an adult woman who had mild COVID-19 (a few samples of this study predate the infection). Cell type and time point are not known.

The rearrangement links TRBV5-1 to TRBJ1-6; perhaps TRBD1 as D (6 bases). The V and J ends lost 0 bases and 9 bases respectively, with 13 bases between them. This CDR3 spans 15 amino acids. Germline CDR1 reads SGHRS; CDR2 reads YFSETQ. The CDR3 DNA is TGCGCCAGCAGCTTGGAGGCAGGGGTGGTTTCACCCCTCCACTTT. Its protein is CASSLEAGVVSPLHF.

The chain recombines TRBV9 with TRBJ2-2, with D unclear. Trimming shortened V by 0 bases and J by 4 bases, and 10 bases separated the two germline ends. In germline, CDR1 is SGDLS, CDR2 YYNGEE. The CDR3 spans 15 residues. DNA for the CDR3: TGTGCCAGCAGCGTAGGAGACACCTTCACCGGGGAGCTGTTTTTT. Its translation is CASSVGDTFTGELFF.

This chain links TRBV30 with TRBJ1-2; 8 bases line up with TRBD1. The V segment lost 4 bases and the J segment 8 bases; nucleotides outside the gene matches: 6. CDR3 length: 12 amino acids. Germline loops: CDR1 GTSNPN, CDR2 SVGIG (reference sequence). CDR3 loop: CAWTPGGAGYTF. The CDR3 DNA reads as TGTGCCTGGACCCCAGGGGGCGCGGGCTACACCTTC. The whole variable domain, remainder taken from reference TRBV30 and TRBJ1-2, is SQTIHQWPATLVQPVGSPLSLECTVEGTSNPNLYWYRQAAGRGLQLLFYSVGIGQISSEVPQNLSASRPQDRQFILSSKKLLLSDSGFYLCAWTPGGAGYTFGSGTRLTVV.

This clonotype was counted only a few times. The V call is TRBV12-3 or TRBV12-4, the J call TRBJ2-3, with 9 bases that match TRBD2. The length of the CDR3 is 17 residues. Germline trimming cut 6 bases from V and 4 bases from J; bases unmatched to any gene: 14. The CDR3 DNA is TGTGCCAGCAGCCGGATAGCGGGGGCCCCCACCGCAGATACGCAGTATTTT. The encoded protein is CASSRIAGAPTADTQYF.

This clonotype came up a few times. V usage is TRBV20-1 and J usage is TRBJ2-2; 7 nucleotides match TRBD1. V lost 0 bases, J lost 14 bases, and 12 bases stayed unmatched. CDR1 is DFQATT, CDR2 SNEGSKA, per germline (reference sequence). The CDR3 is made up of 14 amino acids. CDR3 in DNA: TGCAGTGCTAGAGATAGAACAGGGGCTCGCCTTCTGTTTTTT. Translation: CSARDRTGARLLFF.

This chain uses TRBV6-5 with TRBJ2-1; D perhaps matches TRBD2 (6 bases). Germline V CDR1 and CDR2: MNHEY, SVGAGI. Between the trimmed V and J ends, which lost 0 bases and 6 bases, there was a span of 12 bases. The CDR3 is made up of 15 amino acids. The CDR3: CASSYSPGRGNEQFF. CDR3 in DNA: TGTGCCAGCAGTTACTCCCCCGGGAGAGGCAATGAGCAGTTCTTC.

This clonotype was seen a handful of times. The chain uses TRBV5-1 and TRBJ2-1; 14 nucleotides line up with TRBD2. The CDR3 covers 13 residues. Germline CDR1 reads SGHRS; CDR2 reads YFSETQ. V lost 7 bases to trimming and J lost 9 bases; unmatched junction nucleotides: 3. Written as DNA, the CDR3 is TGCGCCAGCCGACTAGCGGGGGGGCCTGAGCAGTTCTTC. Translating it yields CASRLAGGPEQFF.

The sample holds a few counts of this clonotype. The V gene is TRBV12-3 or TRBV12-4, the J gene TRBJ2-5, with TRBD2 as a possible D gene (6 bases). CDR3 size: 13 residues. V lost 6 bases and J lost 5, with 13 bases in between. The CDR3 DNA is TGTGCCAGCAGCTCGGAGGGGAAGGAGACCCAGTACTTC. Translation: CASSSEGKETQYF.

The table lists this clonotype with a few counts. The CDR3 DNA reads TGTGCCAGCAGCCCTATTTGGGGGGCGACCTATGGCTACACCTTC. As protein: CASSPIWGATYGYTF. V and J are TRBV6-5 and TRBJ1-2, with TRBD1 as a possible D gene (6 bases). The germline gives CDR1 MNHEY, CDR2 SVGAGI. V gave up 6 bases and J gave up 4 bases, with 18 bases separating them. The CDR3 sequence is 15 residues long.

The chain links TRBV5-1 to TRBJ2-1; 9 bases are shared with TRBD1. The junction had 1 base not matched to a gene; V was cut back by 4 bases and J by 5 bases. CDR3 size: 13 residues. Germline CDR1 SGHRS, CDR2 YFSETQ. The DNA for the CDR3 is TGCGCCAGCAGCAGGACAGGGGACAATGAGCAGTTCTTC. Residues: CASSRTGDNEQFF. Using reference TRBV5-1 and TRBJ2-1 for the parts outside the CDR3, the full variable domain is KAGVTQTPRYLIKTRGQQVTLSCSPISGHRSVSWYQQTPGQGLQFLFEYFSETQRNKGNFPGRFSGRQFSNSRSEMNVSTLELGDSALYLCASSRTGDNEQFFGPGTRLTVL.

A few counts support this clonotype. This chain joins TRBV4-3 and TRBJ2-1; D is possibly TRBD1 or TRBD2 (5 bases each). This CDR3 region has 15 residues. Trimming cost V 0 bases and J 5 bases, with 11 bases left between them. From germline, CDR1 is LGHNA and CDR2 YSLEER. This CDR3 is CASSQDRVGDNEQFF. CDR3 nucleotide sequence: TGCGCCAGCAGCCAAGATCGGGTGGGGGACAATGAGCAGTTCTTC.

This clonotype occurred once. The chain combines TRBV9 with TRBJ2-7, with D maybe TRBD2 (6 bases). The CDR3 runs 15 residues. Between the trimmed V and J ends, which lost 3 bases and 2 bases, there was a span of 15 bases. The V gene's germline CDR1 is SGDLS and CDR2 YYNGEE. The CDR3: CASSERDLKAYEQYF. CDR3 nucleotide sequence: TGTGCCAGCAGCGAGAGGGACTTGAAGGCCTACGAGCAGTACTTC.

This clonotype has a handful of counts. The J gene is TRBJ2-3, the V gene TRBV27, with TRBD1 matching 11 bases. The germline V gene has CDR1 MNHEY and CDR2 SMNVEV (reference sequence). The J segment lost 4 bases and the V segment lost 5 bases, leaving 8 bases of the junction unmatched. This CDR3 has 16 amino acids. CDR3 nucleotides: TGTGCCAGCAGTCACCCTCCGGGACAGGGGGCAGATACGCAGTATTTT. It is translated as CASSHPPGQGADTQYF.

This clonotype was counted ten times or more. The rearrangement joins TRBV12-3 or TRBV12-4 to TRBJ1-4; 9 nucleotides match TRBD1. The J segment lost 0 bases and the V segment lost 7 bases, leaving 15 bases of the junction unmatched. CDR3 length equals 19 residues. This chain's CDR3 is CASTLRDRVLGSTNEKLFF. CDR3 bases: TGTGCCAGCACCCTGCGGGACAGGGTGCTGGGGTCAACTAATGAAAAACTGTTTTTT.

This chain links TRBV7-3 with TRBJ2-1; TRBD2 aligns across 14 bases. The germline V gene has CDR1 SGHTA and CDR2 FQGTGA. With V trimmed by 2 bases and J by 7 bases, 4 bases remained unmatched. The CDR3 loop spans 16 amino acids. CDR3 residues: CASSLDGTSGSNEQFF. The DNA of the CDR3 is TGTGCCAGCAGCTTAGACGGGACTAGCGGGAGTAATGAGCAGTTCTTC.

The chain links TRBV4-1 to TRBJ2-2; 7 bases agree with TRBD1. With 4 bases clipped from V and 0 bases from J, the junction kept 2 bases outside the gene matches. The germline CDR1 and CDR2 sequences are MGHRA and YSYEKL. The CDR3 consists of 15 residues. The CDR3 loop is CASSPGTANTGELFF. The CDR3 bases are TGCGCCAGCAGCCCCGGGACAGCGAACACCGGGGAGCTGTTTTTT.